This T cell receptor (beta chain) was observed in a study of Tregs in tolerant kidney transplant recipients. In the study overall: Antibodies separated recipient from donor cells.

Notes on this clone: No antigen is known for it.

Germline V gene lookup returns CDR1 SGHRS and CDR2 YFSETQ. CDR3 length: 15 amino acids. V was trimmed by 5 bases and J by 6 bases, leaving 18 bases between them. Points from the study as a whole: The small number of patients limits these findings pending further validation. The most relevant donor-specific Treg TCRbeta repertoire apparently came from expansion with activated donor B cells. Biological reproducibility was not directly addressed, but technical replication error appeared minimal.

Data came from immunoSEQ multiplex PCR; TCRdb stores just in-frame clones and leaves some out. The table has more than 25,000 clones, approximately 80% seen once. Sequenced input: Tregs from blood cultured with allogeneic cells. The clonotype originates from a human donor in good health. The V gene is TRBV5-1, the J gene TRBJ1-5; D not certain. The CDR3, as DNA: TGCGCCAGCAGTCCGGGCCCAGAAGACTCTCAGCCCCAGCATTTT. Translation gives CASSPGPEDSQPQHF.